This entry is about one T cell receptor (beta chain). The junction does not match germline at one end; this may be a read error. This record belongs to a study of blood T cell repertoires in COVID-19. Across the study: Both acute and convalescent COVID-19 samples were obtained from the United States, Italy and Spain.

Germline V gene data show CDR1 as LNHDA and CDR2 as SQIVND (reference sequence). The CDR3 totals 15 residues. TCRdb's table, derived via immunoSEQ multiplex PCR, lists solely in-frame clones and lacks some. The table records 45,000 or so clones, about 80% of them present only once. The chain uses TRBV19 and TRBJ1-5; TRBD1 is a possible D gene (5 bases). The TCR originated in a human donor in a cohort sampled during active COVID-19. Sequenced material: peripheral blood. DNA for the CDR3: TGTGCCAGTAGTGTAGAGACAGCAACAAATCAGCCCCAGCATTTT. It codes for CASSVETATNQPQHF.